Each of the 30 T cell receptor beta chains below was sequenced from the same sample in a study of shared clonotypes between healthy human individuals. The repertoire was sequenced with immunoSEQ multiplex PCR; TCRdb's copy has only in-frame clones and lacks some. The sample has 2,500,000 or so clones; 93% are singletons. Sequenced material: naive CD4+ T cells from PBMCs. The subset denotes: CD45RA+ positively selected. The receptors were gathered from a man aged 18 to 29 in good health. Some clones in this sample may be carry-over from other donors' samples.

The chain joins TRBV7-2 to TRBJ2-3, with 9 bases that match TRBD2. Germline V CDR1 and CDR2: SGHTA, FQGNSA. Losses at the gene ends were 2 bases for V and 7 bases for J; bases not matched to a gene: 16. The CDR3 has 18 amino acids. The CDR3 bases are TGTGCCAGCAGCTTAAAGTCTATCGCGGGAGGGCCATTGAATACGCAGTATTTT. Residues: CASSLKSIAGGPLNTQYF.

The chain employs TRBV5-6 and TRBJ2-5, with D tentatively TRBD2 (6 bases). Germline lookup yields CDR1 SGHDT and CDR2 YYEEEE. The CDR3 is made up of 16 amino acids. V shed 2 bases and J shed 4 bases, with 18 bases lying between them. Here the CDR3 DNA reads TGTGCCAGCAGCTTCTCGGGGTCGGGACTCCGAGAGACCCAGTACTTC. Amino acid sequence: CASSFSGSGLRETQYF.

The chain uses TRBV11-2 and TRBJ1-2, with D hard to call. The CDR3 contains 13 residues. CDR1 and CDR2 (germline): SGHAT, FQNNGV. The ends were cut back, 5 bases at V and 5 bases at J, with 12 bases in the middle. This chain's CDR3 is CASSQTGPYGYTF. Written as DNA, the CDR3 is TGTGCCAGCAGCCAAACTGGCCCGTATGGCTACACCTTC.

The gene calls are TRBV9 and TRBJ1-2, with 7 bases matching TRBD1. CDR3 length equals 13 residues. Germline CDR1 and CDR2: SGDLS and YYNGEE. With V trimmed by 3 bases and J by 5 bases, 4 bases remained unmatched. CDR3 loop: CASSAPQGYGYTF. The CDR3, as DNA: TGTGCCAGCAGCGCCCCACAGGGGTATGGCTACACCTTC.

The chain has TRBV5-4 and TRBJ1-2; the D is unclear. CDR3 length: 14 amino acids. Germline values: CDR1 SGHNT, CDR2 YYREEE (reference sequence). Trimming cost V 4 bases and J 1 base, with 11 bases left between them. This CDR3 is CASSRPNLNYGYTF. The CDR3 DNA follows: TGTGCCAGCAGCCGGCCCAATCTTAACTATGGCTACACCTTC.

The J gene is TRBJ2-1, the V gene TRBV10-3, with TRBD2 matching over 8 bases. There are 15 residues in the CDR3. The J segment lost 6 bases and the V segment lost 4 bases, leaving 8 bases of the junction unmatched. Germline V gene data show CDR1 as ENHRY and CDR2 as SYGVKD. CDR3 bases: TGTGCCATCAGTGCCATAGCGGGATGGTCCAATGAGCAGTTCTTC. Amino acids: CAISAIAGWSNEQFF.

This chain connects TRBV7-9 to TRBJ2-1; D unresolved. Trimming took off 1 base at V and 0 bases at J, with 13 bases between the two ends. CDR1 and CDR2 from the germline V gene are SEHNR and FQNEAQ (reference sequence). This CDR3 comprises 17 residues. CDR3 sequence reads: CASSLGRALSSYNEQFF. The CDR3 DNA reads TGTGCCAGCAGCTTAGGACGGGCTTTAAGCTCCTACAATGAGCAGTTCTTC.

For this clone: The same CDR3 is also encoded by other DNA sequences in this sample. The V gene is TRBV5-1, the J gene TRBJ2-3; 8 nucleotides match TRBD2. CDR1 and CDR2 (germline): SGHRS, YFSETQ. V gave up 2 bases and J gave up 0 bases; unmatched junction bases: 2. This CDR3 has 15 amino acids. Written as DNA, the CDR3 is TGCGCCAGCAGCTTTAGCGGGGCAAGCACAGATACGCAGTATTTT. This translates into CASSFSGASTDTQYF.

The gene calls are TRBV4-2 and TRBJ1-2; D perhaps matches TRBD1 (6 bases). Germline V gene data show CDR1 as LGHNA and CDR2 as YNFKEQ. The V and J ends lost 1 base and 2 bases respectively, with 11 bases between them. The CDR3 has 15 amino acids. The chain's CDR3 is CASSQAGTSNYGYTF. The CDR3 DNA reads TGTGCCAGCAGCCAAGCCGGGACATCGAACTATGGCTACACCTTC.

The chain is built from TRBV6-5 and TRBJ1-2, with D possibly TRBD1 on 5 matching bases. The V end lost 6 bases, the J end lost 7 bases, and 12 bases lay between the germline ends. This CDR3 has 12 amino acids. Germline-derived CDR1 and CDR2 are MNHEY and SVGAGI. As DNA, the CDR3 is TGTGCCAGCAGCCCGGGGACGATTGGCTACACCTTC. It codes for CASSPGTIGYTF.

This chain uses TRBV11-3 with TRBJ2-1; weak D call: TRBD2 (6 bases). V lost 3 bases and J 3 bases, leaving 12 bases between the germline ends. In germline, CDR1 is SGHNT, CDR2 YENEEA. CDR3 size: 15 residues. CDR3 in amino acids: CASSFGGVYYNEQFF. Written as DNA, the CDR3 is TGTGCCAGCAGCTTTGGCGGGGTGTACTACAATGAGCAGTTCTTC.

This chain joins TRBV7-3 and TRBJ2-5, with D possibly matching TRBD1 (6 bases). The length of the CDR3 is 15 residues. The V end was cut by 8 bases, the J end by 2 bases, with 18 bases between. Germline loops: CDR1 SGHTA, CDR2 FQGTGA. The CDR3 DNA follows: TGTGCCAGCGGACAAACCGGGACACATCAAGAGACCCAGTACTTC. As protein: CASGQTGTHQETQYF.

The genes are TRBV12-1 and TRBJ2-3; TRBD2 was called by the table and not checked on the DNA. TRBV12-1 is a listed pseudogene. CDR3 length equals 18 residues. The CDR3, as DNA: TGTGCCAGCAGGCACCCTGCGACTAGCGGGGGCCCCCGGGGTACGCAGTATTTT. Its translation: CASRHPATSGGPRGTQYF.

V and J are TRBV18 and TRBJ2-7, with 8 bases fitting TRBD2. Germline CDR1 reads KGHSH; CDR2 reads LQKENI. CDR3 length: 15 residues. V shed 3 bases and J 2 bases; nucleotides not matched to a gene: 6. CDR3 DNA: TGTGCCAGCTCACCCGGGCGGGGGGCACCCTACGAGCAGTACTTC. It is translated as CASSPGRGAPYEQYF.

The chain uses TRBV7-8 and TRBJ1-4; possible D gene TRBD1, 5 bases. V dropped 5 bases and J dropped 5 bases, with 15 bases sitting between them. CDR1 and CDR2 from the germline V gene are SGHVS and FQNEAQ. CDR3 length equals 15 residues. CDR3 sequence (DNA): TGTGCCAGCAGCGGCCCGGAGAAGGGGAATGAAAAACTGTTTTTT. This encodes CASSGPEKGNEKLFF. The entire variable domain, with the rest obtained from reference TRBV7-8 and TRBJ1-4, is as follows: GAGVSQSPRYKVAKRGQDVALRCDPISGHVSLFWYQQALGQGPEFLTYFQNEAQLDKSGLPSDRFFAERPEGSVSTLKIQRTQQEDSAVYLCASSGPEKGNEKLFFGSGTQLSVL.

This chain uses TRBV7-2 with TRBJ1-2, with D maybe TRBD1 (6 bases). The CDR3 loop spans 15 amino acids. Trimming took 0 bases from V and 5 from J, leaving 13 bases between them. Germline lookup yields CDR1 SGHTA and CDR2 FQGNSA. CDR3 protein: CASSLAGGREYGYTF. In DNA, the CDR3 is TGTGCCAGCAGCTTAGCGGGGGGCAGGGAATATGGCTACACCTTC.

V usage is TRBV7-2 and J usage is TRBJ2-7; 15 nucleotides match TRBD2. CDR1 SGHTA and CDR2 FQGNSA come from the germline V gene. The length of the CDR3 is 15 residues. The trim removed 5 bases at V and 3 bases at J, leaving 2 bases unmatched. The CDR3 DNA reads TGTGCCAGCAGCGAGGGACTAGCGGGAGGCTACGAGCAGTACTTC. Translated, it gives CASSEGLAGGYEQYF.

The rearrangement links TRBV2 to TRBJ2-1; D unresolved. The germline CDR1 and CDR2 sequences are SNHLY and FYNNEI. The CDR3 has 15 amino acids. V dropped 4 bases and J dropped 0 bases, with 10 bases sitting between them. CDR3 sequence reads: CASSVSRTSYNEQFF. Written as DNA, the CDR3 is TGTGCCAGCAGTGTATCTAGAACCTCCTACAATGAGCAGTTCTTC.

The gene calls are TRBV5-1 and TRBJ2-3; tentatively, D is TRBD2 (8 bases). Germline CDR1 and CDR2: SGHRS and YFSETQ. The germline V and J ends were trimmed by 7 bases and 6 bases, with 24 bases remaining between them. The CDR3 spans 16 residues. CDR3 sequence: CASSREGQTFFDTQYF. The CDR3 nucleotides read TGCGCCAGCTCTCGGGAGGGACAGACTTTTTTCGATACGCAGTATTTT.

The genes are TRBV28 and TRBJ2-2; possibly TRBD1 for D (5 bases). Trimming shortened V by 8 bases and J by 2 bases, and 12 bases separated the two germline ends. Per germline, CDR1 MDHEN and CDR2 SYDVKM. The CDR3 runs to 14 residues. CDR3 region: CASGSGQNTGELFF. The CDR3 DNA is TGTGCCAGCGGGTCTGGACAAAACACCGGGGAGCTGTTTTTT.

This clone appeared a single time. This sequence joins TRBV7-9 and TRBJ1-1; a weak D match, TRBD1 (5 bases). The CDR3 extends over 15 amino acids. Germline V CDR1 and CDR2: SEHNR, FQNEAQ (reference sequence). V dropped 2 bases and J dropped 6 bases, with 16 bases sitting between them. The CDR3 sequence: CASSLLGTVGAEAFF. CDR3 sequence (DNA): TGTGCCAGCAGCTTACTAGGGACGGTAGGAGCTGAAGCTTTCTTT.

This sequence joins TRBV28 and TRBJ2-3, with 8 bases identical to TRBD2. The CDR3 length is 15 residues. Germline loops: CDR1 MDHEN, CDR2 SYDVKM. V gave up 5 bases and J gave up 0 bases; unmatched junction bases: 4. The CDR3 sequence: CASSKASGSTDTQYF. DNA of the CDR3: TGTGCCAGCAGTAAAGCTAGCGGGAGCACAGATACGCAGTATTTT.

Concerning this clone itself: In the same sample, other DNA sequences code for this CDR3. The V and J genes are TRBV11-2 and TRBJ2-7, with 12 positions matching TRBD2. Germline CDR1 is SGHAT and CDR2 is FQNNGV. V lost 1 base to trimming and J lost 4 bases; unmatched junction nucleotides: 2. The CDR3 is made up of 15 amino acids. CDR3 in DNA: TGTGCCAGCAGCTTAGTCCTAGCGGGAGGGTACGAGCAGTACTTC. Translated: CASSLVLAGGYEQYF.

The V and J genes are TRBV2 and TRBJ2-5, with a weak D call TRBD2 (6 bases). V was cut by 4 bases and J by 5 bases, with 8 bases left in between. The germline gives CDR1 SNHLY, CDR2 FYNNEI. The CDR3 length is 12 residues. The CDR3 DNA reads TGTGCCAGCAGTGGCGGGATGGAGACCCAGTACTTC. Translation: CASSGGMETQYF. The full variable domain, completed using reference TRBV2 and TRBJ2-5, is EPEVTQTPSHQVTQMGQEVILRCVPISNHLYFYWYRQILGQKVEFLVSFYNNEISEKSEIFDDQFSVERPDGSNFTLKIRSTKLEDSAMYFCASSGGMETQYFGPGTRLLVL.

The rearrangement uses TRBV4-3 and TRBJ2-1; 14 bases fit TRBD2. The germline V gene has CDR1 LGHNA and CDR2 YSLEER. With V trimmed by 4 bases and J by 3 bases, 5 bases remained unmatched. CDR3 size: 17 residues. CDR3 protein: CASSRGTSGRFYNEQFF. The CDR3 bases are TGCGCCAGCAGCCGAGGGACTAGCGGGAGATTCTACAATGAGCAGTTCTTC.

This chain connects TRBV6-6 to TRBJ2-3, with D tentatively TRBD2 (5 bases). The germline V gene has CDR1 MNHNY and CDR2 SVGAGI (reference sequence). The CDR3 is 15 amino acids. V was shortened by 0 bases and J by 2 bases, with 9 bases between the two germline ends. CDR3 sequence reads: CASSYSTGSTDTQYF. The CDR3, as DNA: TGTGCCAGCAGTTACTCGACGGGATCCACAGATACGCAGTATTTT.

The chain has TRBV7-3 and TRBJ2-5, with 10 bases matching TRBD2. V lost 6 bases and J lost 4; bases outside the gene matches: 2. This CDR3 has 13 residues. Germline CDR1 and CDR2: SGHTA and FQGTGA. CDR3 DNA: TGTGCCAGCAGGGAGCGGGAGGGAGAGACCCAGTACTTC. Its translation is CASREREGETQYF.

The V call is TRBV6-1, the J call TRBJ2-4; 7 nucleotides agree with TRBD1. Germline V gives CDR1 MNHNS, CDR2 SASEGT. There are 14 residues in the CDR3. V shed 9 bases, J shed 1 base, and the junction held 6 bases outside the gene matches. CDR3 nucleotides: TGTGCCAGTCGAACAGGGGACGCCAAAAACATTCAGTACTTC. Translated: CASRTGDAKNIQYF.

The chain recombines TRBV7-2 with TRBJ1-2; 8 nucleotides align to TRBD1. This CDR3 has 16 residues. V shed 5 bases, J shed 5 bases, and the junction held 13 bases outside the gene matches. CDR1 SGHTA and CDR2 FQGNSA come from the germline V gene. CDR3: CASSAGGGVYGYGYTF. The CDR3 nucleotides are TGTGCCAGCAGCGCAGGGGGCGGGGTTTACGGGTATGGCTACACCTTC.

The J gene is TRBJ2-2, the V gene TRBV5-1, with D maybe TRBD2 (6 bases). Germline CDR1 reads SGHRS; CDR2 reads YFSETQ. The length of the CDR3 is 15 residues. V was trimmed by 4 bases and J by 1 base, leaving 11 bases between them. CDR3 coding DNA: TGCGCCAGCAGCGCGGTCGGGGGGAACACCGGGGAGCTGTTTTTT. Translation gives CASSAVGGNTGELFF.